The clone carrying this T cell receptor (beta chain) was detected a few times. The antigen remains unidentified. As the library was built, unique molecular identifiers were attached to individual cDNA molecules. TCRdb used MiXCR to reprocess the 5' RACE reads, holding one entry per CDR3 protein. The table lists some 150,000 distinct CDR3 sequences, 3.5% to 5% of them singletons. The entry originates in a study of human T cells and chemical hapten exposure. Study details: It was small differences in pooled library volume that mainly caused per-sample TCR yields to vary. Study results and limitations: With regard to DPC sensitization, TCRs above 1 in 1000 frequency did not change.

Trimming removed 3 bases at V and 7 bases at J, with 9 bases between. In germline, CDR1 is SEHNR, CDR2 FQNEAQ (reference sequence). The CDR3 loop spans 12 amino acids. Unfractionated whole blood was the source from which total RNA was extracted. This clonotype was sampled from a female donor in good health. V gene TRBV7-9 combines with J gene TRBJ1-2, with no clear D. The CDR3 sequence is CASSFGVFGYTF. The CDR3 DNA is TGTGCCAGCAGCTTTGGGGTTTTTGGCTACACCTTC.